This TCR beta chain comes out of a study of Graves' ophthalmopathy and Graves' hyperthyroidism. Per the germline V gene, CDR1 is SGHTA and CDR2 is FQGNSA. The CDR3 totals 14 residues. V lost 1 base, J lost 6 bases, and 12 bases lay in between. This clonotype has a handful of counts. What it recognizes is unknown. Because it lacks the conserved phenylalanine or tryptophan at the end, this CDR3 is likely a read error. The authors enrolled newly diagnosed hyperthyroidism patients aged 18 to 65 with under 2 months' duration. RNA transcripts served as template for amplifying TCR beta CDR3 sequences. In the first round, RT-PCR was carried out with HTBI primers, and a multiplex PCR formed the second round. TCRdb re-called the multiplex PCR reads with MiXCR, one entry per CDR3 protein. The sample has 620,000 or so distinct CDR3 sequences; about 20% are singletons. Notes on the study in general: Classification of ophthalmopathy versus stable hyperthyroidism by a 13-signature model yielded under 90% sensitivity and 65% to 83% specificity.

Specimen: peripheral blood. The chain joins TRBV7-2 to TRBJ1-1; unclear D gene. This receptor was identified in a woman between 18 and 29 years old with stable Graves' hyperthyroidism. Some clones in this sample may be carry-over from other donors' samples. CDR3: CASSLGGPNAEAFL. DNA of the CDR3: TGTGCCAGCAGCTTAGGAGGCCCAAACGCTGAAGCTTTCCTT.